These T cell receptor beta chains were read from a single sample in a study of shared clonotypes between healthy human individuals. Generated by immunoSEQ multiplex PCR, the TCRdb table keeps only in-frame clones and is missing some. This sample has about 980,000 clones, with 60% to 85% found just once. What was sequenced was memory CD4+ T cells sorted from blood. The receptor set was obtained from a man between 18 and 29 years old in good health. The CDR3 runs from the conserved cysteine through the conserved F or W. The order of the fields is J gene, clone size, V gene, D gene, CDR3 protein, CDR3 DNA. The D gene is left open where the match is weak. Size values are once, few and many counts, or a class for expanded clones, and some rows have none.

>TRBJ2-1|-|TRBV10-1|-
CAREGCDNEQFF
TGCGCCCGCGAAGGGTGTGACAATGAGCAGTTCTTC
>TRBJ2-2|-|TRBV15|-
CATSRDSALYTGELFF
TGTGCCACCAGCAGAGATAGCGCGCTTTACACCGGGGAGCTGTTTTTT
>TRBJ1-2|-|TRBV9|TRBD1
CASSPRDSNYGYTF
TGTGCCAGCAGCCCCCGGGACAGTAACTATGGCTACACCTTC
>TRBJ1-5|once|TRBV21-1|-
CASSSERGRGNQPQHF
TGTGCCAGCAGCTCAGAGAGGGGGCGCGGCAATCAGCCCCAGCATTTT
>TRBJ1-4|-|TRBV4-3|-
CASSQDLGQGYEKLFF
TGCGCCAGCAGCCAAGATCTCGGGCAGGGTTATGAAAAACTGTTTTTT
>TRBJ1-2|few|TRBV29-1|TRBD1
CSVKDRGDQSPYGYTF
TGCAGCGTTAAGGACAGGGGGGATCAGTCCCCATATGGCTACACCTTC
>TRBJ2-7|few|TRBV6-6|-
CASNPGQGIYEQYF
TGTGCCAGCAACCCGGGACAAGGGATCTACGAGCAGTACTTC
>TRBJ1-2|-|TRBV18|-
CASSLDLPWGYGYTF
TGTGCCAGCTCACTCGACTTACCCTGGGGCTATGGCTACACCTTC
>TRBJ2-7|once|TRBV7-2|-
CASSLVAVYEQYF
TGTGCCAGCAGCTTAGTGGCGGTCTACGAGCAGTACTTC
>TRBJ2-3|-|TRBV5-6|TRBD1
CASSSGQGRTDTQYF
TGTGCCAGCAGCTCGGGACAGGGTCGCACAGATACGCAGTATTTT
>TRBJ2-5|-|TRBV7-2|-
CASSLAGTFQETQYF
TGTGCCAGCAGCTTAGCAGGGACCTTCCAAGAGACCCAGTACTTC
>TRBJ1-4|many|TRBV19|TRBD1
CASTQDRVVEKLFF
TGTGCCAGTACTCAGGACAGGGTGGTTGAAAAACTGTTTTTT
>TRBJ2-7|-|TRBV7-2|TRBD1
CASSFGPGQGYEQYF
TGTGCCAGCAGCTTTGGACCGGGACAGGGGTACGAGCAGTACTTC
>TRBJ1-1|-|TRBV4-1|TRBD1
CASSQPRQGAREAFF
TGCGCCAGCAGCCAGCCAAGACAGGGGGCCCGTGAAGCTTTCTTT
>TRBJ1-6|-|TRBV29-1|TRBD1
CSVGTGTGSPLHF
TGCAGCGTTGGGACAGGGACGGGATCACCCCTCCACTTT
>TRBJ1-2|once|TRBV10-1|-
CASSGTRGTYTF
TGCGCCAGCAGTGGGACAAGGGGAACCTACACCTTC
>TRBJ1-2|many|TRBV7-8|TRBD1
CASSQGTANYGYTF
TGTGCCAGCAGCCAGGGGACAGCTAACTATGGCTACACCTTC
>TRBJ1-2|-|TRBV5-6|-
CASSRGKGEGGYTF
TGTGCCAGCAGCCGAGGAAAGGGGGAGGGTGGCTACACCTTC
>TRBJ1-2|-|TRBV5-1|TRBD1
CASSLASGTGGFGYTF
TGCGCCAGCAGCTTGGCCTCCGGGACAGGGGGCTTTGGCTACACCTTC
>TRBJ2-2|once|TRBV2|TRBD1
CASSLDRGNGELFF
TGTGCCAGCAGCCTCGACAGGGGTAACGGGGAGCTGTTTTTT
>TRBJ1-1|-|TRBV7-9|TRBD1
CASRETGGVNTEAFF
TGTGCCAGCAGAGAGACAGGGGGCGTGAACACTGAAGCTTTCTTT
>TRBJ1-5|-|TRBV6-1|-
CASSDEPGNQPQHF
TGTGCCAGCAGTGATGAACCAGGGAATCAGCCCCAGCATTTT
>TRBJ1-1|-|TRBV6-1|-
CASSGGPPEAFF
TGTGCCAGCAGTGGGGGACCCCCTGAAGCTTTCTTT
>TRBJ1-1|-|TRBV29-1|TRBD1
CSVPRGGTGWTEAFF
TGCAGCGTCCCCCGGGGCGGGACAGGATGGACTGAAGCTTTCTTT
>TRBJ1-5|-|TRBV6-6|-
CASSFLESNQPQHF
TGTGCCAGCAGTTTTCTAGAAAGCAATCAGCCCCAGCATTTT
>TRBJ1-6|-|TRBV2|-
CASSVNGGENSPLHF
TGTGCCAGCAGTGTTAATGGGGGGGAAAATTCACCCCTCCACTTT
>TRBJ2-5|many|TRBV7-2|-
CASDLGVQETQYF
TGTGCCAGCGATCTTGGGGTGCAAGAGACCCAGTACTTC
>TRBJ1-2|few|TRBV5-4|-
CASSLSKRSYTF
TGTGCCAGCAGCCTCTCCAAGAGGAGCTACACCTTC
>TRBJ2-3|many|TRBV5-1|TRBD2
CASSLAGGRGNTQYF
TGCGCCAGCAGCTTAGCGGGAGGAAGGGGCAATACGCAGTATTTT
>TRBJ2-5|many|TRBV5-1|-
CASSLVRGQETQYF
TGCGCCAGCAGCTTGGTGCGGGGCCAAGAGACCCAGTACTTC
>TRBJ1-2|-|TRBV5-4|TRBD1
CASSRDRGSLGYTF
TGTGCCAGCAGCAGAGACAGGGGATCACTCGGCTACACCTTC
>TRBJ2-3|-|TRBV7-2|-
CASSLRPLTDTQYF
TGTGCCAGCAGCTTACGGCCCCTCACAGATACGCAGTATTTT
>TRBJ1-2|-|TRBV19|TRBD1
CASSTGQATYGYTF
TGTGCCAGTAGTACTGGACAGGCCACTTATGGCTACACCTTC
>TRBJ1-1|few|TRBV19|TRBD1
CASSRRDRENTEAFF
TGTGCCAGTAGTCGACGAGACAGGGAGAACACTGAAGCTTTCTTT
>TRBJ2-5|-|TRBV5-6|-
CASSLAGGRQETQYF
TGTGCCAGCAGCTTGGCAGGAGGGCGGCAAGAGACCCAGTACTTC
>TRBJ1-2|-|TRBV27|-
CASSFGGQNGYTF
TGTGCCAGCAGTTTCGGGGGCCAAAATGGCTACACCTTC
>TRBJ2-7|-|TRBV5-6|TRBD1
CASSIGQGTYEQYF
TGTGCCAGCAGCATCGGACAGGGGACCTACGAGCAGTACTTC
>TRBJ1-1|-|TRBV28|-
CASRKGGNTEAFF
TGTGCCAGCAGGAAGGGGGGGAACACTGAAGCTTTCTTT
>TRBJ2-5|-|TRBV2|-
CASSGGRGRQETQYF
TGTGCCAGCAGCGGTGGTCGAGGGCGTCAAGAGACCCAGTACTTC
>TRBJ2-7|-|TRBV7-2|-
CASSLLAHEQYF
TGTGCCAGCAGCTTGCTAGCCCACGAGCAGTACTTC
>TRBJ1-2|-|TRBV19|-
CAIHVLADYGYTF
TGTGCCATCCATGTCCTGGCAGACTATGGCTACACCTTC
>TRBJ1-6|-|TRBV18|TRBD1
CASSPQGALGSPLHF
TGTGCCAGCTCGCCACAGGGGGCCCTTGGTTCACCCCTCCACTTT
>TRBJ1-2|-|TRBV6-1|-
CASSEVRGNGYTF
TGTGCCAGCAGTGAAGTGAGGGGGAATGGCTACACCTTC